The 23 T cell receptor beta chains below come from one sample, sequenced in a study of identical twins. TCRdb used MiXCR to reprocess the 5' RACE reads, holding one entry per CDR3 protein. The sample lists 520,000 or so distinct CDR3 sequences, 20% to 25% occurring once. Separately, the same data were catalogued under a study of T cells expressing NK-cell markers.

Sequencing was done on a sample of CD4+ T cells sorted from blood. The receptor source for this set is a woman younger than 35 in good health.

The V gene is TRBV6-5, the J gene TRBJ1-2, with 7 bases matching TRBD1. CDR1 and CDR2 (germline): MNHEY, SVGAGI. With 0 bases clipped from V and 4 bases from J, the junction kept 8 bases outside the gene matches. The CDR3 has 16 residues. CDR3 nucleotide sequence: TGTGCCAGCAGTTACTCCAGGGGGAGATCGAGCTATGGCTACACCTTC. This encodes CASSYSRGRSSYGYTF.

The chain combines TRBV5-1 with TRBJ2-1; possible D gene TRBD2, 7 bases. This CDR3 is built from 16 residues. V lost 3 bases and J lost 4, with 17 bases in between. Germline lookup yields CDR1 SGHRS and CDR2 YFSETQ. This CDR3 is CASSSPSGGRYNEQFF. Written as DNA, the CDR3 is TGCGCCAGCAGCTCCCCCTCCGGGGGGCGGTACAATGAGCAGTTCTTC.

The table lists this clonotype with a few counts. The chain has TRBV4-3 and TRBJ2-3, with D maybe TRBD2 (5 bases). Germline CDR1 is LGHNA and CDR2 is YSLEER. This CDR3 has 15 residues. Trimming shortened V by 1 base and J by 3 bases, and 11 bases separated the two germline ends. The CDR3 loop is CASSQVRSGTDTQYF. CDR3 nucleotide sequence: TGCGCCAGCAGCCAAGTGAGAAGCGGAACAGATACGCAGTATTTT.

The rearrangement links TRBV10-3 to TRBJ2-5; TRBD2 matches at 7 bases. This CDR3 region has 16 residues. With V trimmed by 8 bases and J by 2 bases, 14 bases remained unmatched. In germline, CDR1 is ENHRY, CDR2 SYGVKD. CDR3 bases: TGTGCCATCTCTCCCGGACTAGGCCCCGTTCAAGAGACCCAGTACTTC. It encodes CAISPGLGPVQETQYF.

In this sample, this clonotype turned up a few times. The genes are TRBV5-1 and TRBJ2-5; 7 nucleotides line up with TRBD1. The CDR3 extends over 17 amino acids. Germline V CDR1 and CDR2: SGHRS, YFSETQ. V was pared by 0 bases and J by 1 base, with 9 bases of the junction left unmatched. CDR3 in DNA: TGCGCCAGCAGCTTGGGACTAATAGGGACAGCCCAAGAGACCCAGTACTTC. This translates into CASSLGLIGTAQETQYF.

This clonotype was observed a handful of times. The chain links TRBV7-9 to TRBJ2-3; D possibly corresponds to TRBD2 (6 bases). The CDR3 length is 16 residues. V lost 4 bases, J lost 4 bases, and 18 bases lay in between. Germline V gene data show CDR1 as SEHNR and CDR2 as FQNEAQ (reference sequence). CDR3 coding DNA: TGTGCCAGCAGCTCGGTCGGGGGTTCAATCTCAGATACGCAGTATTTT. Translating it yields CASSSVGGSISDTQYF.

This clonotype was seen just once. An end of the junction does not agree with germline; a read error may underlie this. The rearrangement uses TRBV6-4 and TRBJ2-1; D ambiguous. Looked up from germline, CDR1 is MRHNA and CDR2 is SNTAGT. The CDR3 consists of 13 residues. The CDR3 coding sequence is TGTACCAGCAGTGATGCCGGCTCCCATGAGCAGTTCTTC. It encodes CTSSDAGSHEQFF.

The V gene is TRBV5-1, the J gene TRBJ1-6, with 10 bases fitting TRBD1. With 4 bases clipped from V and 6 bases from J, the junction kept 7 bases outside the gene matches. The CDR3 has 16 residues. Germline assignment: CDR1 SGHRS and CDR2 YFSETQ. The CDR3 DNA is TGCGCCAGCAGCGCCGGGACAGGGGATTCTAATTCACCCCTCCACTTT. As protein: CASSAGTGDSNSPLHF.

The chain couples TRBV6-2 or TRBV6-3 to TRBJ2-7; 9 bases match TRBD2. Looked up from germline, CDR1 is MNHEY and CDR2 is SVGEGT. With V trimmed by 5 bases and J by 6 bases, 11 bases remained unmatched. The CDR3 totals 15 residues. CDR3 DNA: TGTGCCAGCAGTACCCGACGAGGGCGGGGGGGCGAGCAGTACTTC. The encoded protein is CASSTRRGRGGEQYF.

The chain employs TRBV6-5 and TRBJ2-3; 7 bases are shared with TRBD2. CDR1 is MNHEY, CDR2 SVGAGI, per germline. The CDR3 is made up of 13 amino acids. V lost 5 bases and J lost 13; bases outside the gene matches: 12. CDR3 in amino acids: CASSHPVTSSEYF. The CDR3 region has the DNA TGTGCCAGCAGTCACCCAGTGACTAGCTCCGAGTATTTT.

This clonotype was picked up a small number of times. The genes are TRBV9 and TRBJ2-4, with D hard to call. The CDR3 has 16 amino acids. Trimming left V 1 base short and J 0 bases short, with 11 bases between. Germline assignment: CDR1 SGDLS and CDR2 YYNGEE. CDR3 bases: TGTGCCAGCAGCGTATCAGGATCGATAGCCAAAAACATTCAGTACTTC. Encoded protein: CASSVSGSIAKNIQYF.

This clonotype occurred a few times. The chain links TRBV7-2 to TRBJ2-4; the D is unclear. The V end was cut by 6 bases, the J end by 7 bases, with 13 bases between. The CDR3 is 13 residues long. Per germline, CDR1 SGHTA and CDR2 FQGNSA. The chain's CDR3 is CASRAVGFNIQYF. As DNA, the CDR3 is TGTGCCAGCAGGGCTGTAGGGTTTAACATTCAGTACTTC.

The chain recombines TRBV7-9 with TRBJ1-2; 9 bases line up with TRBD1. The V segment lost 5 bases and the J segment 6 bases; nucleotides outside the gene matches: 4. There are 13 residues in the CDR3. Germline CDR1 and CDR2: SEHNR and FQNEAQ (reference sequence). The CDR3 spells CASSLDRGNGYTF. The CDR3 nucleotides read TGTGCCAGCAGCCTGGACAGGGGAAATGGCTACACCTTC.

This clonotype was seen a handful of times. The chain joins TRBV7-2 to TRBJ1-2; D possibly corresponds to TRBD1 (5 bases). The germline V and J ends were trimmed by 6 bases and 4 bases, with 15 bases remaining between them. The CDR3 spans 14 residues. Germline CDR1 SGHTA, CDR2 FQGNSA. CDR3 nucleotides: TGTGCCAGCAGTCGGGACGGGAGGCCCTATGGCTACACCTTC. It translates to CASSRDGRPYGYTF.

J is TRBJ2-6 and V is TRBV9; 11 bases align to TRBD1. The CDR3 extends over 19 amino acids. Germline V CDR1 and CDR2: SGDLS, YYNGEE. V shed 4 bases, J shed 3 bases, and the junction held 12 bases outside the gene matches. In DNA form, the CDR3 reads TGTGCCAGCAGCCCTTCCCCGGGACAGGGGGTTGGTGGGGCCAACGTCCTGACTTTC. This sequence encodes CASSPSPGQGVGGANVLTF. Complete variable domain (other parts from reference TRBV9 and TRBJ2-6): DSGVTQTPKHLITATGQRVTLRCSPRSGDLSVYWYQQSLDQGLQFLIQYYNGEERAKGNILERFSAQQFPDLHSELNLSSLELGDSALYFCASSPSPGQGVGGANVLTFGAGSRLTVL.

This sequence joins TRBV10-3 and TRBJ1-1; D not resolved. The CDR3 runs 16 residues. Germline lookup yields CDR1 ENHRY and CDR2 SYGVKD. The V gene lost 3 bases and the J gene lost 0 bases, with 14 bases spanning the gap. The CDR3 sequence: CAISEFGRAMNTEAFF. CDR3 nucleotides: TGTGCCATCAGTGAATTTGGAAGGGCTATGAACACTGAAGCTTTCTTT.

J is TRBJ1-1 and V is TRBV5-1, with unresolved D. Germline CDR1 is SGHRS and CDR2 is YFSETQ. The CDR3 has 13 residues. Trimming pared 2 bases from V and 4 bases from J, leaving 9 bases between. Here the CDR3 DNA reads TGCGCCAGCAGCTTAGGAAAGAGCACTGAAGCTTTCTTT. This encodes CASSLGKSTEAFF. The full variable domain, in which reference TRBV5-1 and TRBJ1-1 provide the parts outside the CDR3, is KAGVTQTPRYLIKTRGQQVTLSCSPISGHRSVSWYQQTPGQGLQFLFEYFSETQRNKGNFPGRFSGRQFSNSRSEMNVSTLELGDSALYLCASSLGKSTEAFFGQGTRLTVV.

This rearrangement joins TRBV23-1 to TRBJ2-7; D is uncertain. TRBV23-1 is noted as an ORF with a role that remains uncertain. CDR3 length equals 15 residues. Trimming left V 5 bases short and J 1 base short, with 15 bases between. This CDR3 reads CASSTRPGRSYEQYF. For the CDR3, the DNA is TGCGCCAGCAGTACTCGGCCGGGCCGGTCCTACGAGCAGTACTTC.

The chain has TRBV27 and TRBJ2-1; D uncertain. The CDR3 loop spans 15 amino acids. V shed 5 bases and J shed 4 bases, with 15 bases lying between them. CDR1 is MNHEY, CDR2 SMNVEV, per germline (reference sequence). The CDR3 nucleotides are TGTGCCAGCAGTGACCCCCGCGGAGCATACAATGAGCAGTTCTTC. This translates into CASSDPRGAYNEQFF.

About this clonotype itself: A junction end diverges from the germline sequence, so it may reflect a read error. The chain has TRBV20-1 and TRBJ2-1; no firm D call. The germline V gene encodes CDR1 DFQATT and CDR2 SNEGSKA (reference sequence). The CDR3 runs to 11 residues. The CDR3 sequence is CSARDPSEQFF. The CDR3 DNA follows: TGCAGTGCTCGAGACCCATCCGAGCAGTTCTTC.

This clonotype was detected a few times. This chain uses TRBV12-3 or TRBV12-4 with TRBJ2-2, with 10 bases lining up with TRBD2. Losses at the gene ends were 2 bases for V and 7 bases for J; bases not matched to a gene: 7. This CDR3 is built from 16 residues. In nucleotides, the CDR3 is TGTGCCAGCAGTTTAAGGCTAGCGGGAGCTAGCGGGGAGCTGTTTTTT. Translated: CASSLRLAGASGELFF.

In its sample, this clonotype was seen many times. The CDR3 loop reads CSVDYSNTGELFF. The CDR3 DNA is TGCAGCGTTGATTATTCGAACACCGGGGAGCTGTTTTTT. The rearrangement joins TRBV29-1 to TRBJ2-2, with D uncertain. Trimming cost V 3 bases and J 0 bases, with 5 bases left between them. CDR1 and CDR2 (germline): SQVTM, ANQGSEA. CDR3 length: 13 residues.

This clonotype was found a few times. The CDR3, as DNA: TGCAGCACAGAAAACTATGGCTACACCTTC. This sequence encodes CSTENYGYTF. The J gene is TRBJ1-2, the V gene TRBV20-1; D is unclear. Looked up from germline, CDR1 is DFQATT and CDR2 is SNEGSKA (reference sequence). The CDR3 is 10 amino acids.